This T cell receptor (beta chain) is from a study of CD8 T cells in ankylosing spondylitis. Broader study findings: As reported, disease-linked clones showed significant enrichment in matched ankylosing spondylitis synovial fluid. A motif in TCR beta, a set of under 10 highly homologous variants, appeared characteristic of ankylosing spondylitis blood. The authors found the disease-linked clones to be CD8+ and relatively rare in peripheral blood.

Regarding this clonotype: Its antigen is as yet unknown.

V lost 6 bases and J lost 5, with 13 bases in between. The CDR3 runs to 13 residues. With molecular barcodes, quantitative 5'-RACE was used to make the TCR beta libraries. TCRdb re-called the 5' RACE reads with MiXCR, one entry per CDR3 protein. This sample carries under 950,000 distinct CDR3 sequences, around a fifth of them seen once, and the ten largest clones take 15% to 20%. V is TRBV12-3 or TRBV12-4 and J is TRBJ1-1; no firm D call. The source material was blood, either unsorted or a sorted T cell fraction (not recorded which). This sequence was found in a male donor with ankylosing spondylitis. DNA for the CDR3: TGTGCCAGCAGGAGCGGGGAATTAACTGAAGCTTTCTTT. As protein: CASRSGELTEAFF.